Below are 28 T cell receptor beta chains sequenced from a single sample in a study of blood T cell repertoires in COVID-19. Repertoires were generated with immunoSEQ multiplex PCR, while TCRdb's copy carries only in-frame clones and drops some. The table shows more than 300,000 clones, with about nine tenths occurring only once. Input material: peripheral blood. Receptors originate from a woman aged 70 to 79 with COVID-19, enrolled during active disease.

The J gene is TRBJ1-5, the V gene TRBV2; 7 positions agree with TRBD1. Germline assignment: CDR1 SNHLY and CDR2 FYNNEI. V lost 3 bases and J lost 0; bases outside the gene matches: 8. The CDR3 sequence is 17 residues long. The CDR3 coding sequence is TGTGCCAGCAGTGACTTGGGACAGTCTAATAGCAATCAGCCCCAGCATTTT. Protein: CASSDLGQSNSNQPQHF.

As for this clone: Different DNA sequences within this sample yield the same CDR3. The V and J genes are TRBV12-5 and TRBJ1-6; possible D gene TRBD1, 6 bases. Per the germline V gene, CDR1 is LGHNT and CDR2 is FRNRAP. CDR3 length: 14 amino acids. Deletions cut 6 bases from V and 9 bases from J, with 15 bases between. In nucleotides, the CDR3 is TGTGCTAGTGGCCTACAGGGTATGGGTTCACCCCTCCACTTT. As protein: CASGLQGMGSPLHF. The full variable domain, rest sourced from reference TRBV12-5 and TRBJ1-6, is DARVTQTPRHKVTEMGQEVTMRCQPILGHNTVFWYRQTMMQGLELLAYFRNRAPLDDSGMPKDRFSAEMPDATLATLKIQPSEPRDSAVYFCASGLQGMGSPLHFGNGTRLTVT.

This clone was observed a single time. The chain uses TRBV18 and TRBJ1-4; 9 nucleotides align to TRBD1. The V gene end was trimmed by 1 base and the J gene end by 6 bases; junction bases not matched to a gene: 3. The CDR3 runs to 15 residues. Germline values: CDR1 KGHSH, CDR2 LQKENI. CDR3 bases: TGTGCCAGCTCACCACGGGGACAGGGTGATGAAAAACTGTTTTTT. Translating it yields CASSPRGQGDEKLFF.

The rearrangement uses TRBV19 and TRBJ2-7, with D tentatively TRBD1 (5 bases). Trimming removed 10 bases at V and 2 bases at J, with 9 bases between. Germline V CDR1 and CDR2: LNHDA, SQIVND (reference sequence). The length of the CDR3 is 11 residues. CDR3 in amino acids: CATSDTYEQYF. DNA for the CDR3: TGTGCCACCTCGGACACCTACGAGCAGTACTTC.

The chain carries TRBV4-1 and TRBJ1-6, with D uncertain. The CDR3 extends over 12 amino acids. V shed 1 base and J shed 13 bases, with 8 bases lying between them. Germline loops: CDR1 MGHRA, CDR2 YSYEKL. The CDR3 coding sequence is TGCGCCAGCAGCCAAGTTTCACTGCCCCTCCACTTT. It is translated as CASSQVSLPLHF.

This chain uses TRBV30 with TRBJ1-1; D gene unclear. Trimming pared 4 bases from V and 6 bases from J, leaving 12 bases between. The CDR3 loop spans 12 amino acids. Germline lookup yields CDR1 GTSNPN and CDR2 SVGIG (reference sequence). The CDR3 loop is CAWTWGGAEAFF. As DNA, the CDR3 is TGTGCCTGGACGTGGGGAGGCGCTGAAGCTTTCTTT. Complete variable domain (other parts from reference TRBV30 and TRBJ1-1): SQTIHQWPATLVQPVGSPLSLECTVEGTSNPNLYWYRQAAGRGLQLLFYSVGIGQISSEVPQNLSASRPQDRQFILSSKKLLLSDSGFYLCAWTWGGAEAFFGQGTRLTVV.

V is TRBV5-1 and J is TRBJ1-3, with a weak D call TRBD1 (6 bases). This CDR3 is built from 17 residues. Per the germline V gene, CDR1 is SGHRS and CDR2 is YFSETQ. Trimming took 0 bases from V and 0 from J, leaving 13 bases between them. The CDR3 bases are TGCGCCAGCAGCTTGGGCCAGGGGAGTCGCTCTGGAAACACCATATATTTT. Translated: CASSLGQGSRSGNTIYF.

The rearrangement joins TRBV27 to TRBJ2-1; D may be TRBD1 (7 bases). Germline CDR1 is MNHEY and CDR2 is SMNVEV (reference sequence). V was pared by 3 bases and J by 13 bases, with 13 bases between. This CDR3 spans 12 amino acids. The CDR3 loop is CASSFQGGEQFF. In DNA form, the CDR3 reads TGTGCCAGCAGTTTTCAGGGGGGCGAACAGTTCTTC.

The chain has TRBV19 and TRBJ1-5; perhaps TRBD1 as D (6 bases). V lost 5 bases and J 7 bases, leaving 18 bases between the germline ends. CDR1 is LNHDA and CDR2 is SQIVND in the germline V gene (reference sequence). The CDR3 is 15 residues long. The CDR3 coding sequence is TGTGCCAGTAGTCCGCGCCCACAGGGAAACCAGCCCCAGCATTTT. This gives the protein CASSPRPQGNQPQHF.

The gene calls are TRBV28 and TRBJ1-1, with D possibly matching TRBD1 (5 bases). The CDR3 extends over 14 amino acids. CDR1 MDHEN and CDR2 SYDVKM come from the germline V gene. Trimming shortened V by 3 bases and J by 5 bases, and 13 bases separated the two germline ends. CDR3 loop: CASSFRAGGTEAFF. DNA of the CDR3: TGTGCCAGCAGTTTCAGGGCCGGGGGAACTGAAGCTTTCTTT.

This clone showed up just once. The rearrangement joins TRBV7-3 to TRBJ1-1, with 7 bases matching TRBD1. This CDR3 spans 18 amino acids. Germline-derived CDR1 and CDR2 are SGHTA and FQGTGA. J was trimmed by 3 bases and V by 4 bases; bases with no gene match: 17. CDR3 sequence reads: CASSSPGGFGKGDTEAFF. DNA of the CDR3: TGTGCCAGCAGCTCCCCAGGGGGGTTTGGTAAAGGGGACACTGAAGCTTTCTTT. Full variable domain (rest looked up from reference TRBV7-3 and TRBJ1-1): GAGVSQTPSNKVTEKGKYVELRCDPISGHTALYWYRQSLGQGPEFLIYFQGTGAADDSGLPNDRFFAVRPEGSVSTLKIQRTERGDSAVYLCASSSPGGFGKGDTEAFFGQGTRLTVV.

The genes are TRBV18 and TRBJ2-7; a possible D gene is TRBD2 (5 bases). Germline V gene sequence: CDR1 KGHSH, CDR2 LQKENI. The CDR3 consists of 13 residues. V shed 1 base and J shed 9 bases, with 13 bases lying between them. The CDR3 sequence: CASSPQGFRGQYF. CDR3 sequence (DNA): TGTGCCAGCTCACCACAGGGTTTTCGGGGGCAGTACTTC.

The J gene is TRBJ2-3, the V gene TRBV19, with TRBD2 matching 10 bases. CDR1 is LNHDA and CDR2 is SQIVND in the germline V gene (reference sequence). J lost 2 bases, V lost 5 bases, and 10 bases had no gene match. This CDR3 comprises 17 residues. CDR3 residues: CASSASTSGVSTDTQYF. DNA for the CDR3: TGTGCCAGTAGTGCGAGTACTAGCGGGGTCTCCACAGATACGCAGTATTTT.

The chain has TRBV5-8 and TRBJ1-2; 11 nucleotides align to TRBD1. This CDR3 has 15 residues. CDR1 is SGHTS and CDR2 is YDEGEE in the germline V gene. V was pared by 4 bases and J by 8 bases, with 10 bases of the junction left unmatched. The CDR3 sequence is CASSIPGTGGWGYTF. CDR3 bases: TGTGCCAGCAGCATCCCCGGGACAGGGGGATGGGGCTACACCTTC.

The V call is TRBV30, the J call TRBJ1-6, with 7 positions matching TRBD1. This CDR3 region has 13 residues. The ends lost 4 bases at V and 7 bases at J; junction bases unmatched: 4. In germline, CDR1 is GTSNPN, CDR2 SVGIG (reference sequence). The CDR3 nucleotides are TGTGCCTGGAACGACAGGGAAAATTCACCCCTCCACTTT. It codes for CAWNDRENSPLHF.

The chain is built from TRBV5-1 and TRBJ2-1; 14 bases line up with TRBD2. The V segment lost 4 bases and the J segment 4 bases; nucleotides outside the gene matches: 10. Germline assignment: CDR1 SGHRS and CDR2 YFSETQ. This CDR3 contains 18 residues. CDR3 residues: CASSTTGTSGGGYNEQFF. The CDR3 nucleotides read TGCGCCAGCAGCACCACCGGGACTAGCGGGGGAGGGTACAATGAGCAGTTCTTC. The variable domain in full, with the rest retrieved from reference TRBV5-1 and TRBJ2-1, is KAGVTQTPRYLIKTRGQQVTLSCSPISGHRSVSWYQQTPGQGLQFLFEYFSETQRNKGNFPGRFSGRQFSNSRSEMNVSTLELGDSALYLCASSTTGTSGGGYNEQFFGPGTRLTVL.

The J gene is TRBJ2-5, the V gene TRBV7-2; D not resolved. The germline V gene has CDR1 SGHTA and CDR2 FQGNSA. With 1 base removed from V and 0 bases from J, the gap between germline ends came to 15 bases. The CDR3 sequence is 17 residues long. CDR3 sequence (DNA): TGTGCCAGCAGCTTAGGTCGGTCCCCGTCATACCAAGAGACCCAGTACTTC. Amino acids: CASSLGRSPSYQETQYF.

The chain couples TRBV3-1 (or the pseudogene TRBV3-2) to TRBJ2-2, with 8 bases aligning to TRBD1. CDR3 size: 15 residues. The germline gives CDR1 LGHDT, CDR2 YNNKEL (reference sequence). V dropped 3 bases and J dropped 6; count of bases not matched to a gene: 6. CDR3 in amino acids: CASSHQGALAGELFF. The CDR3 DNA is TGTGCCAGCAGCCACCAGGGGGCCTTAGCCGGGGAGCTGTTTTTT.

The CDR3 DNA reads TGTGCCAGCAGCTTGGTCGGGACAGGGGCGTCCGAGCAGTACTTC. It translates to CASSLVGTGASEQYF. The V gene is TRBV5-6, the J gene TRBJ2-7; 10 bases line up with TRBD1. The ends lost 0 bases at V and 6 bases at J; junction bases unmatched: 6. This CDR3 is 15 amino acids long. Per germline, CDR1 SGHDT and CDR2 YYEEEE.

The chain uses TRBV7-9 and TRBJ1-2; 9 bases match TRBD1. Trimming took 3 bases from V and 2 from J; bases not matched to a gene: 4. Germline CDR1 and CDR2: SEHNR and FQNEAQ (reference sequence). The CDR3 is 15 residues long. CDR3 coding DNA: TGTGCCAGCAGCTTTTCCGGGACAGGGAACTATGGCTACACCTTC. Protein product: CASSFSGTGNYGYTF.

V usage is TRBV6-2 or TRBV6-3 and J usage is TRBJ1-2; 7 bases fit TRBD1. CDR1 is MNHEY and CDR2 is SVGEGT in the germline V gene. Germline trimming cut 0 bases from V and 8 bases from J; bases unmatched to any gene: 6. CDR3 length: 14 residues. The CDR3 coding sequence is TGTGCCAGCAGTTACTCGGGCAGGGGGAGAGGCTACACCTTC. Its protein product is CASSYSGRGRGYTF.

This chain joins TRBV5-6 and TRBJ1-1; maybe TRBD1 (5 bases). CDR3 length: 14 residues. V lost 4 bases, J lost 2 bases, and 12 bases lay in between. Germline lookup yields CDR1 SGHDT and CDR2 YYEEEE. The DNA of the CDR3 is TGTGCCAGCAGCGCGTTACAGGACAACACTGAAGCTTTCTTT. It translates to CASSALQDNTEAFF. Looking up the rest from reference TRBV5-6 and TRBJ1-1 gives the full variable domain: DAGVTQSPTHLIKTRGQQVTLRCSPKSGHDTVSWYQQALGQGPQFIFQYYEEEERQRGNFPDRFSGHQFPNYSSELNVNALLLGDSALYLCASSALQDNTEAFFGQGTRLTVV.

This CDR3 reads CASSESSGANVLTF. Written as DNA, the CDR3 is TGTGCCAGCAGCGAGAGCTCTGGGGCCAACGTCCTGACTTTC. J is TRBJ2-6 and V is TRBV9; D is uncertain. Germline V CDR1 and CDR2: SGDLS, YYNGEE. The CDR3 runs to 14 residues. The V end was cut by 3 bases, the J end by 0 bases, with 4 bases between.

The V call is TRBV7-8, the J call TRBJ1-1; the D gene is possibly TRBD1 (5 bases). Trimming left V 5 bases short and J 4 bases short, with 14 bases between. Germline values: CDR1 SGHVS, CDR2 FQNEAQ. This CDR3 is built from 14 residues. CDR3 in DNA: TGTGCCAGCAGCCCGTCTATCAGGGTCACTGAAGCTTTCTTT. Its protein is CASSPSIRVTEAFF.

This sequence joins TRBV9 and TRBJ2-5; D is unresolved. The V gene lost 4 bases and the J gene lost 1 base, with 11 bases spanning the gap. CDR1 and CDR2 from the germline V gene are SGDLS and YYNGEE. CDR3 length: 14 amino acids. In DNA, the CDR3 is TGTGCCAGCAGCATCGGGTCTCTCCAAGAGACCCAGTACTTC. The encoded protein is CASSIGSLQETQYF.

The genes are TRBV10-1 and TRBJ2-3; 13 positions agree with TRBD2. Trimming cost V 4 bases and J 0 bases; bases outside gene matches: 16. Germline V lookup: CDR1 WNHNN, CDR2 SYGVQD (reference sequence). CDR3 length: 21 amino acids. The CDR3 bases are TGCGCCAGCAGTGCCAAGAGGCAGATGGGACTAGCGGGGAAAAGCACAGATACGCAGTATTTT. This codes for CASSAKRQMGLAGKSTDTQYF.

In nucleotides, the CDR3 is TGTGCCTGGGCAGGGGACTACGAGCAGTACTTC. This sequence encodes CAWAGDYEQYF. V gene TRBV30 combines with J gene TRBJ2-7; possibly TRBD1 for D (6 bases). The V gene's germline CDR1 is GTSNPN and CDR2 SVGIG (reference sequence). This CDR3 region has 11 residues. The V end was cut by 5 bases, the J end by 3 bases, with 8 bases between. Full variable domain (remainder filled in from reference TRBV30 and TRBJ2-7): SQTIHQWPATLVQPVGSPLSLECTVEGTSNPNLYWYRQAAGRGLQLLFYSVGIGQISSEVPQNLSASRPQDRQFILSSKKLLLSDSGFYLCAWAGDYEQYFGPGTRLTVT.

V gene TRBV2 combines with J gene TRBJ1-5; 10 bases are shared with TRBD1. V lost 2 bases, J lost 7 bases, and 11 bases stayed unmatched. This CDR3 contains 17 residues. Looked up from germline, CDR1 is SNHLY and CDR2 is FYNNEI. The CDR3 region has the DNA TGTGCCAGCAGTGAAAGGGGGACAGGGGCGAGCGGACAGCCCCAGCATTTT. The encoded protein is CASSERGTGASGQPQHF. Full variable domain (outside the CDR3, taken from reference TRBV2 and TRBJ1-5): EPEVTQTPSHQVTQMGQEVILRCVPISNHLYFYWYRQILGQKVEFLVSFYNNEISEKSEIFDDQFSVERPDGSNFTLKIRSTKLEDSAMYFCASSERGTGASGQPQHFGDGTRLSIL.